This paragraph reports one TCR beta chain. This specimen comes from a study of PD-L1 blockade in urothelial cancer. Study summary: Atezolizumab therapy began for patients at some point between 2014 and 2016, dosed at 1,200 mg intravenously every 3 weeks.

Method: immunoSEQ multiplex PCR; TCRdb's copy keeps in-frame clones and lacks some. The sample contains about 76,000 clones, approximately 80% of which appear only once. Germline lookup yields CDR1 WSHSY and CDR2 SAAADI. The CDR3 is 12 residues long. V was shortened by 9 bases and J by 0 bases, with 8 bases between the two germline ends. The material sequenced was PBMCs, taken around atezolizumab (anti-PD-L1) treatment. The chain carries TRBV10-2 and TRBJ1-1; possible D gene TRBD1, 5 bases. The origin of this receptor is a man aged 70-80 years with urothelial cancer. The CDR3 DNA is TGCGCCAGTAGACAGATGAACACTGAAGCTTTCTTT. Its protein is CASRQMNTEAFF.